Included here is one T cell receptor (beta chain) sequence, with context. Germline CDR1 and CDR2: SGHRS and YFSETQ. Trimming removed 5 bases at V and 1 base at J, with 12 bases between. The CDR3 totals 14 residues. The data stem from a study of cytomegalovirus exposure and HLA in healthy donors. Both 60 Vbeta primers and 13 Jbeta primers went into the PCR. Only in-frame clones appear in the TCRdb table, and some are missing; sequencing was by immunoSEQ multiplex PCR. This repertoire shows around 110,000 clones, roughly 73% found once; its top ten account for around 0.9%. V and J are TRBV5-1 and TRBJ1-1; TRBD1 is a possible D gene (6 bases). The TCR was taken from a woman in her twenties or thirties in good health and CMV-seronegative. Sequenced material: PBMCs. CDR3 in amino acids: CASRGGPGNTEAFF. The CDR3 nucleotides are TGCGCCAGCAGGGGGGGGCCGGGGAACACTGAAGCTTTCTTT.